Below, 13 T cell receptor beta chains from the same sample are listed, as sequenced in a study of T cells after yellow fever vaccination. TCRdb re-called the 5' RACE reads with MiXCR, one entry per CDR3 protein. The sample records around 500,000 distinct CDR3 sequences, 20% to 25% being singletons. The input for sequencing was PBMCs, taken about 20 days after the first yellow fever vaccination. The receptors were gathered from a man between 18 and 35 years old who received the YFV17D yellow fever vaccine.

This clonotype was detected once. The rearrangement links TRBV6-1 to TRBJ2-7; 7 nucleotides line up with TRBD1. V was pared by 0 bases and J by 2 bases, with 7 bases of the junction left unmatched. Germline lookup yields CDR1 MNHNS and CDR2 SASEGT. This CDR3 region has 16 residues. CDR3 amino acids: CASSEAANQGAYEQYF. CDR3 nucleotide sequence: TGTGCCAGCAGTGAAGCCGCAAACCAGGGGGCCTACGAGCAGTACTTC.

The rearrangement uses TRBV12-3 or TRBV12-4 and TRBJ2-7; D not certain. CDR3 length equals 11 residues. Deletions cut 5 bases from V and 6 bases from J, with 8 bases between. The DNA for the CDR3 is TGTGCCAGCAGTATCAAGGGCGAGCAGTACTTC. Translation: CASSIKGEQYF.

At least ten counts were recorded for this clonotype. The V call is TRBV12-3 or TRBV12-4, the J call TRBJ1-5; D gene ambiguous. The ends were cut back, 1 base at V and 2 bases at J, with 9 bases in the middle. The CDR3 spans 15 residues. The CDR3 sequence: CASSLGSGGNQPQHF. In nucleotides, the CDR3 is TGTGCCAGCAGTTTAGGGTCGGGTGGCAATCAGCCCCAGCATTTT.

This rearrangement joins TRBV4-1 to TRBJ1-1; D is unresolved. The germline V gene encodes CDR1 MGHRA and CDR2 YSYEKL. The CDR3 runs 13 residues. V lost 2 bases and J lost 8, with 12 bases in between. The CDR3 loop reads CASSQPVFGEAFF. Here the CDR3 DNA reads TGCGCCAGCAGCCAACCGGTCTTTGGGGAAGCTTTCTTT.

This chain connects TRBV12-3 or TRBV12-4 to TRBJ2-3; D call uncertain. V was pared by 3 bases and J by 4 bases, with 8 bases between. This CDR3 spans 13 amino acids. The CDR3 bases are TGTGCCAGCAGTTTTATGTCAGCAGATACGCAGTATTTT. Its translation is CASSFMSADTQYF.

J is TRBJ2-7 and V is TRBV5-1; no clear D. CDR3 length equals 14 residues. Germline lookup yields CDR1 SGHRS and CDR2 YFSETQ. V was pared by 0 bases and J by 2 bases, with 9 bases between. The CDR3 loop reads CASSLDHSPYEQYF. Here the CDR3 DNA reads TGCGCCAGCAGCTTGGATCACAGCCCCTACGAGCAGTACTTC.

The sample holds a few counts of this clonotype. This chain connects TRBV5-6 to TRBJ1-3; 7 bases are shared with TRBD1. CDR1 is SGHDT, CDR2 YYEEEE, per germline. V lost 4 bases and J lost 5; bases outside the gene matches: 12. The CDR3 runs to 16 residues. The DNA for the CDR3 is TGTGCCAGCAGCCGGCCCTACAGGGGAGGTAGAAACACCATATATTTT. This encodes CASSRPYRGGRNTIYF.

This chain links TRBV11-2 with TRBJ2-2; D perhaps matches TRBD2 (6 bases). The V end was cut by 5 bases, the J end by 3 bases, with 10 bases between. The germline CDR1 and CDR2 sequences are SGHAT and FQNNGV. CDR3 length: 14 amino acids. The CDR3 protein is CASSGGVYTGELFF. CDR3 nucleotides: TGTGCCAGCAGCGGAGGGGTTTACACCGGGGAGCTGTTTTTT.

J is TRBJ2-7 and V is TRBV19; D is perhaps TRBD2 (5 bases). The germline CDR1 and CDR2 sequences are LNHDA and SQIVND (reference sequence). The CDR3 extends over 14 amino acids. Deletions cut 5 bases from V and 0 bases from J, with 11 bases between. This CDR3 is CASSAGVISYEQYF. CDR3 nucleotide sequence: TGTGCCAGTAGTGCGGGCGTAATCTCCTACGAGCAGTACTTC.

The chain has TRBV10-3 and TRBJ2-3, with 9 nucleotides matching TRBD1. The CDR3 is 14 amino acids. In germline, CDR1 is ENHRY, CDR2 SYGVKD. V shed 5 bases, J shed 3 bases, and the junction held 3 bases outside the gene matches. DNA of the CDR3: TGTGCCATCAGTACCGGGACAGGGACAGATACGCAGTATTTT. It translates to CAISTGTGTDTQYF.

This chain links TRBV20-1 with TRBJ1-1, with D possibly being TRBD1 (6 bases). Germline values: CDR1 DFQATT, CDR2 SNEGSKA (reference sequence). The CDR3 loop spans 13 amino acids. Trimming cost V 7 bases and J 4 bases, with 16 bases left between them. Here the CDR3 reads CSGSHRVSTEAFF. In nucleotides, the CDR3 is TGCAGTGGTAGCCACAGGGTAAGCACTGAAGCTTTCTTT.

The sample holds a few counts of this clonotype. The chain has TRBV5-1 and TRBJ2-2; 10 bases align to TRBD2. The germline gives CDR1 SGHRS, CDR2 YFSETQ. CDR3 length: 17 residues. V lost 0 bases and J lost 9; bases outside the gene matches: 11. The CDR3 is CASSLAADLAGVRELFF. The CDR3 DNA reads TGCGCCAGCAGCTTGGCCGCGGATCTAGCGGGGGTCCGGGAGCTGTTTTTT.

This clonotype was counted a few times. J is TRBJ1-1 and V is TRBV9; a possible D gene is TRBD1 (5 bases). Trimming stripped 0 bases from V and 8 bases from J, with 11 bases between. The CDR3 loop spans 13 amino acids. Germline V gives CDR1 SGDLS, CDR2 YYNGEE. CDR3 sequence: CASSVAPNREAFF. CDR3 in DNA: TGTGCCAGCAGCGTAGCACCGAACAGGGAAGCTTTCTTT.